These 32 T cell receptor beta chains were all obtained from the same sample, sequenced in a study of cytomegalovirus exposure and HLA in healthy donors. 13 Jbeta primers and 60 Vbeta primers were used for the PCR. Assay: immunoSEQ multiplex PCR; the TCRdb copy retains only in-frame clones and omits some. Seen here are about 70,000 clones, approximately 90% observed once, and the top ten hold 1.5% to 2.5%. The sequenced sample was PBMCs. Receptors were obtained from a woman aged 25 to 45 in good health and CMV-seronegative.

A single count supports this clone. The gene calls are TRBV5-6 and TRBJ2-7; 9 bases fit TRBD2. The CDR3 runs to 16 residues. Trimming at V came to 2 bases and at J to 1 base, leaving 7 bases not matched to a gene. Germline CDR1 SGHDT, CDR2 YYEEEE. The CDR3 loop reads CASSFYVLAGSYEQYF. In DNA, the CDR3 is TGTGCCAGCAGCTTCTACGTTCTAGCGGGGTCCTACGAGCAGTACTTC.

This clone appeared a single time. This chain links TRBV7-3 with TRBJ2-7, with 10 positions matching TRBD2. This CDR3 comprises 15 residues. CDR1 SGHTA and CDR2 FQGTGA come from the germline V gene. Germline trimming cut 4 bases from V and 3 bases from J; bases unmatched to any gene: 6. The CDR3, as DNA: TGTGCCAGCAGCTCCCGGACTAGCGGAGACTACGAGCAGTACTTC. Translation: CASSSRTSGDYEQYF.

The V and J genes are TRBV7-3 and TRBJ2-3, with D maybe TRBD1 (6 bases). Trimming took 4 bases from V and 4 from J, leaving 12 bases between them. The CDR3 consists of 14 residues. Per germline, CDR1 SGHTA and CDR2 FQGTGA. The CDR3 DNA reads TGTGCCAGCAGCTCAGGAAAGGGGGCAGATACGCAGTATTTT. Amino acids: CASSSGKGADTQYF.

CDR3 DNA sequence: TGTGCCAGCAGCGTAGGGGGGCTCGACACCGGGGAGCTGTTTTTT. Residues: CASSVGGLDTGELFF. The chain links TRBV9 to TRBJ2-2, with D perhaps matching TRBD1 (6 bases). V lost 0 bases, J lost 3 bases, and 9 bases lay in between. The CDR3 is 15 amino acids. Germline V gene sequence: CDR1 SGDLS, CDR2 YYNGEE.

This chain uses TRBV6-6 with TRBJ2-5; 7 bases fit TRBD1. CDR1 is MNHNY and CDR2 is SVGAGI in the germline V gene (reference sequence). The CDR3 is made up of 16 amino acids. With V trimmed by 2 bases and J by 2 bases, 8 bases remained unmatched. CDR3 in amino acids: CASSYPGQLYQETQYF. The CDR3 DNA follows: TGTGCCAGCAGTTACCCGGGACAGCTCTATCAAGAGACCCAGTACTTC.

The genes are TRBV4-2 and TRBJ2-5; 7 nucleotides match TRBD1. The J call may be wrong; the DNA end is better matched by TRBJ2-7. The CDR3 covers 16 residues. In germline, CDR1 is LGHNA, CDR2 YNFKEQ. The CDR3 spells CASSQEASGQSYEQYF. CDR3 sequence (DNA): TGTGCCAGCAGCCAAGAGGCCTCGGGACAGTCCTACGAGCAGTACTTC.

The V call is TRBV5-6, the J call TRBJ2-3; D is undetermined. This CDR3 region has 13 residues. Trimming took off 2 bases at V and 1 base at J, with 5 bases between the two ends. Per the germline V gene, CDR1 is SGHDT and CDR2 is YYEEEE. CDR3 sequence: CASSLTGTDTQYF. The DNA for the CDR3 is TGTGCCAGCAGCTTAACTGGCACAGATACGCAGTATTTT.

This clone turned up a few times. CDR3 loop: CASSLDDRANYGYTF. CDR3 sequence (DNA): TGTGCCAGCAGTTTAGATGACAGGGCTAACTATGGCTACACCTTC. This chain links TRBV6-5 with TRBJ1-2; 7 bases match TRBD1. The CDR3 sequence is 15 residues long. Germline-derived CDR1 and CDR2 are MNHEY and SVGAGI. The trim removed 4 bases at V and 0 bases at J, leaving 5 bases unmatched.

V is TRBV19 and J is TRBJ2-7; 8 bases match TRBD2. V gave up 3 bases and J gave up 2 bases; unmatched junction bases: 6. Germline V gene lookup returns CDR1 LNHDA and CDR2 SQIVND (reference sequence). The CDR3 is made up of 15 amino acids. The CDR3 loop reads CASSINGRGAYEQYF. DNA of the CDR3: TGTGCCAGTAGTATTAACGGGAGGGGGGCCTACGAGCAGTACTTC. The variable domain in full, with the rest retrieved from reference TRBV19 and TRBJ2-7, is DGGITQSPKYLFRKEGQNVTLSCEQNLNHDAMYWYRQDPGQGLRLIYYSQIVNDFQKGDIAEGYSVSREKKESFPLTVTSAQKNPTAFYLCASSINGRGAYEQYFGPGTRLTVT.

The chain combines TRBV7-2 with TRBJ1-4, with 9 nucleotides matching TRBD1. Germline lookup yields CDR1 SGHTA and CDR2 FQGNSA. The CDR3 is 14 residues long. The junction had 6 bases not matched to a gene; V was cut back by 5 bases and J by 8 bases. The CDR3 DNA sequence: TGTGCCAGCAGCGAACAGGGGGCGGGAGAAAAACTGTTTTTT. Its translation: CASSEQGAGEKLFF.

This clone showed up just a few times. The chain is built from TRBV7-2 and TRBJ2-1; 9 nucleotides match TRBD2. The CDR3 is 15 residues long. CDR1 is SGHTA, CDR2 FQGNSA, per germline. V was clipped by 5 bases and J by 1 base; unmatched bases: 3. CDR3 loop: CASSPLAGSYNEQFF. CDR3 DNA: TGTGCCAGCAGCCCTCTAGCGGGATCCTACAATGAGCAGTTCTTC.

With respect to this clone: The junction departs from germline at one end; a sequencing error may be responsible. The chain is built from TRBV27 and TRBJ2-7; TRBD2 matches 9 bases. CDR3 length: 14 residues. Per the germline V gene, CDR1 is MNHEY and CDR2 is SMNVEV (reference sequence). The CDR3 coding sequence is TGTGCCAGCAGTTCCGAAGCGGGAGGAACCTCCTTAGACTTC. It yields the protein CASSSEAGGTSLDF.

In nucleotides, the CDR3 is TGCGCCAGCAGCTTGGAGGGACAGGATGGCTACACCTTC. This translates into CASSLEGQDGYTF. The V gene is TRBV5-1, the J gene TRBJ1-2, with TRBD1 identical over 8 bases. V shed 0 bases and J 6 bases; nucleotides not matched to a gene: 1. Germline CDR1 SGHRS, CDR2 YFSETQ. CDR3 length: 13 residues.

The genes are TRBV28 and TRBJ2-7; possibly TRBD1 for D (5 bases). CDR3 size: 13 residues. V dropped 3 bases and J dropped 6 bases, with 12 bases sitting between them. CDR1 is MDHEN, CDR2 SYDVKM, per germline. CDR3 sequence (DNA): TGTGCCAGCAGTTTCCCCTCGACAGCCGAGCAGTACTTC. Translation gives CASSFPSTAEQYF.

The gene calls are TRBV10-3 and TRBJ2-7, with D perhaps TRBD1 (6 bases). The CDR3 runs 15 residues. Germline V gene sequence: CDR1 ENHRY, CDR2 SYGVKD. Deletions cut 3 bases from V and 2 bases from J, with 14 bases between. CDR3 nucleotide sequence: TGTGCCATCAGTGATAGGCAGGGGACGACCTACGAGCAGTACTTC. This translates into CAISDRQGTTYEQYF.

The CDR3: CASSLDIQGAFF. CDR3 nucleotides: TGTGCCAGCAGTTTAGACATACAGGGTGCTTTCTTT. The J gene is TRBJ1-1, the V gene TRBV28; a possible D gene is TRBD1 (6 bases). Deletions cut 2 bases from V and 11 bases from J, with 12 bases between. There are 12 residues in the CDR3. Germline V gene data show CDR1 as MDHEN and CDR2 as SYDVKM.

CDR3 region: CASSLGDREQYF. CDR3 coding DNA: TGTGCCAGCAGTTTAGGGGACAGAGAGCAGTACTTC. The V call is TRBV28, the J call TRBJ2-7; 7 positions agree with TRBD1. This CDR3 is built from 12 residues. J gave up 7 bases and V 2 bases, and 2 bases lay outside the gene matches. Germline CDR1 MDHEN, CDR2 SYDVKM.

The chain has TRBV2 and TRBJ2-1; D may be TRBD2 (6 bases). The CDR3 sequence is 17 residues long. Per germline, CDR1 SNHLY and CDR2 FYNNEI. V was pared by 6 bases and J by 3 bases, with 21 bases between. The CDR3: CASRERSSATFYNEQFF. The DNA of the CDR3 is TGTGCCAGCAGGGAAAGGTCTAGCGCAACCTTCTACAATGAGCAGTTCTTC. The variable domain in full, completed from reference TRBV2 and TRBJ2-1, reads EPEVTQTPSHQVTQMGQEVILRCVPISNHLYFYWYRQILGQKVEFLVSFYNNEISEKSEIFDDQFSVERPDGSNFTLKIRSTKLEDSAMYFCASRERSSATFYNEQFFGPGTRLTVL.

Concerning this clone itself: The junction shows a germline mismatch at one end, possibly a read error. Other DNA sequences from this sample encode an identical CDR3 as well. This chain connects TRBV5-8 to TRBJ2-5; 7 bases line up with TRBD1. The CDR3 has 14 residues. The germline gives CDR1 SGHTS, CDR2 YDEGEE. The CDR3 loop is CASSFRGGQETQYF. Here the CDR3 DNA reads TGTGCCAGCAGCTTTCGAGGGGGCCAAGAGACCCAATACTTC. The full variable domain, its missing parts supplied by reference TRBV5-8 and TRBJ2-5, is EAGVTQSPTHLIKTRGQQATLRCSPISGHTSVYWYQQALGLGLQFLLWYDEGEERNRGNFPPRFSGRQFPNYSSELNVNALELEDSALYLCASSFRGGQETQYFGPGTRLLVL.

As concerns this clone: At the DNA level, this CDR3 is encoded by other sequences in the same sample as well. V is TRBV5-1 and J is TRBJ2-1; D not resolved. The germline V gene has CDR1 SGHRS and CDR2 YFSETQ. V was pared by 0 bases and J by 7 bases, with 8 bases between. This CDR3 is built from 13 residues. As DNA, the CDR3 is TGCGCCAGCAGCTTGGTCAGTGGTAATGAGCAGTTCTTC. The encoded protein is CASSLVSGNEQFF.

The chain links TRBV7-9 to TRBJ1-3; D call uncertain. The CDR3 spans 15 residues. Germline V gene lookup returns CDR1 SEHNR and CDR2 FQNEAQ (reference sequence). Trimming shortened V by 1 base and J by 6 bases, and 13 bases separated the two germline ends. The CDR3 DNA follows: TGTGCCAGCAGCTTAGGGTCTTGGCAGGAAAACACCATATATTTT. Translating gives CASSLGSWQENTIYF.

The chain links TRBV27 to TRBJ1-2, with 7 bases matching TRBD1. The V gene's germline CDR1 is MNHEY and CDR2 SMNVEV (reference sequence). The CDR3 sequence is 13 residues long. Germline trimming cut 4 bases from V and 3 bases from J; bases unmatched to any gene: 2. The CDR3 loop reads CASSYDRDYGYTF. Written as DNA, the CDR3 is TGTGCCAGCAGTTACGACAGGGACTATGGCTACACCTTC.

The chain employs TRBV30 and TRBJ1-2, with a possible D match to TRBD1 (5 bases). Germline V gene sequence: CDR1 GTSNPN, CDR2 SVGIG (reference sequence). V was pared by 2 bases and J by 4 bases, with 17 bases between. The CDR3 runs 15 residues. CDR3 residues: CAWSRTLGGGYGYTF. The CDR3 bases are TGTGCCTGGAGTCGAACCTTGGGGGGAGGCTATGGCTACACCTTC.

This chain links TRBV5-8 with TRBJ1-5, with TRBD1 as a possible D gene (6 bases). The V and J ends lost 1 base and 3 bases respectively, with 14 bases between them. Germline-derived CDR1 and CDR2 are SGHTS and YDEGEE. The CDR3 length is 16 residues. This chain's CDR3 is CASSLPSGQINQPQHF. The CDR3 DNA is TGTGCCAGCAGCTTGCCTTCCGGACAGATCAATCAGCCCCAGCATTTT.

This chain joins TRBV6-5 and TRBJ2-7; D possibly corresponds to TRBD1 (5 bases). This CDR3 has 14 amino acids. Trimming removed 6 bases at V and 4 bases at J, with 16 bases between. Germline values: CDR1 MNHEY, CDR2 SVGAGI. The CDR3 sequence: CASSPRTTLYEQYF. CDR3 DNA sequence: TGTGCCAGCAGCCCCAGGACAACCCTATACGAGCAGTACTTC.

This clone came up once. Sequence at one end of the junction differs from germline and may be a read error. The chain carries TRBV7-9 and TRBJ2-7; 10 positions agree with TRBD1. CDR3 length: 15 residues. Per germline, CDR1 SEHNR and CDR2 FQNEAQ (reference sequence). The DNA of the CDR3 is TGTTCCAGCAGCTTAGGGGACAGGGGACGAAACGAGCAGTACTTC. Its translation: CSSSLGDRGRNEQYF.

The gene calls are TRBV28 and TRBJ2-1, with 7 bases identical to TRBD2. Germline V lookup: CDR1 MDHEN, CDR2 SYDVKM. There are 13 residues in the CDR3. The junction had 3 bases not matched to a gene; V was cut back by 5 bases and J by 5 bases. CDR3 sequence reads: CASSARENNEQFF. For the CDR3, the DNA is TGTGCCAGCAGTGCGCGGGAGAACAATGAGCAGTTCTTC.

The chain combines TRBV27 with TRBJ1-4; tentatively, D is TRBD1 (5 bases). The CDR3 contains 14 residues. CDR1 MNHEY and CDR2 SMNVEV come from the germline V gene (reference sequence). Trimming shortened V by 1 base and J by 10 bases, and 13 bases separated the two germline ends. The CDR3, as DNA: TGTGCCAGCAGTTTATGGGCAGTCGGGGGAAAACTGTTTTTT. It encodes CASSLWAVGGKLFF.

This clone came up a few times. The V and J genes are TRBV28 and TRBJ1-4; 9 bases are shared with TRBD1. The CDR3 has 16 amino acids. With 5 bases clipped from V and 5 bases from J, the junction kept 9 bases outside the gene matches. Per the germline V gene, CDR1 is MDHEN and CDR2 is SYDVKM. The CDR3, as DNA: TGTGCCAGCAGTACAGGGGGCGCTCAGTCCAATGAAAAACTGTTTTTT. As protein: CASSTGGAQSNEKLFF.

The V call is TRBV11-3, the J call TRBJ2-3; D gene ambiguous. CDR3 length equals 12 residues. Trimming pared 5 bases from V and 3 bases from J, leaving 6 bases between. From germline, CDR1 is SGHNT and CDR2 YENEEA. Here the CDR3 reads CASSLETDTQYF. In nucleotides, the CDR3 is TGTGCCAGCAGCCTGGAGACAGATACGCAGTATTTT.

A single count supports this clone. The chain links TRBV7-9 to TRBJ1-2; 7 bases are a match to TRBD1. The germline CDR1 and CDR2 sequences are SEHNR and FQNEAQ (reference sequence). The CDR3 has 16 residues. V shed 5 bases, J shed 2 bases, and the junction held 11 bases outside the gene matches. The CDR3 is CASSANSGTANYGYTF. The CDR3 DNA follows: TGTGCCAGCAGCGCGAACTCCGGGACAGCGAACTATGGCTACACCTTC.

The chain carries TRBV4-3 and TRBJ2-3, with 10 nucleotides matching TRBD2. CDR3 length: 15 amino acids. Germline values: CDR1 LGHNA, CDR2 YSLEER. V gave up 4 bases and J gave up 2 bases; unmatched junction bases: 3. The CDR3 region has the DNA TGCGCCAGCAGCCTCCTAGCGGGAGCCACAGATACGCAGTATTTT. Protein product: CASSLLAGATDTQYF.